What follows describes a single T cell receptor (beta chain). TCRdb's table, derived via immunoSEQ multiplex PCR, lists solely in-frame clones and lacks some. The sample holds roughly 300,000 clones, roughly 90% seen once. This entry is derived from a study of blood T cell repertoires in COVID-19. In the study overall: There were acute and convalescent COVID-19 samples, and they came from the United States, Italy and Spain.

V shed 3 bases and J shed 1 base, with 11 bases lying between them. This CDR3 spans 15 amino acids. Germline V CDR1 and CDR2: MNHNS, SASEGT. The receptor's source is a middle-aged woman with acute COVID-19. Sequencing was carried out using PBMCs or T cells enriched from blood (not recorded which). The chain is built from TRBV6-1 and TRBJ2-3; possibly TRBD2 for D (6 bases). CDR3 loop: CASSEGGLRTDTQYF. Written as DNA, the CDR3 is TGTGCCAGCAGTGAGGGGGGACTTCGCACAGATACGCAGTATTTT.